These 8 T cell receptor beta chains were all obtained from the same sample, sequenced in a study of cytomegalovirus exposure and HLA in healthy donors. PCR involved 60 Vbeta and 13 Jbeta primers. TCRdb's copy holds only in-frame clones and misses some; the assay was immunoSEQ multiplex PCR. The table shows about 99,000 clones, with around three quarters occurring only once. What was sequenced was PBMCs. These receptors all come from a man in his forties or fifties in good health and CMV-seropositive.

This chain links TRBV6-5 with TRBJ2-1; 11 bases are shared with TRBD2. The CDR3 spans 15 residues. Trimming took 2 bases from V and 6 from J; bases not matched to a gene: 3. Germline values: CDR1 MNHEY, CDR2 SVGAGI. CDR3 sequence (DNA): TGTGCCAGCAGTTACGATACTAGCGGGAGCAATGAGCAGTTCTTC. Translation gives CASSYDTSGSNEQFF.

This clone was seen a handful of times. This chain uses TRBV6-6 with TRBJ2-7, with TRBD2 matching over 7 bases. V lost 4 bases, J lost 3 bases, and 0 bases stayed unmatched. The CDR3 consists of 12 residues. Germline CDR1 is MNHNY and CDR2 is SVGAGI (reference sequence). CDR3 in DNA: TGTGCCAGCAGTTGGGACTACTACGAGCAGTACTTC. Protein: CASSWDYYEQYF.

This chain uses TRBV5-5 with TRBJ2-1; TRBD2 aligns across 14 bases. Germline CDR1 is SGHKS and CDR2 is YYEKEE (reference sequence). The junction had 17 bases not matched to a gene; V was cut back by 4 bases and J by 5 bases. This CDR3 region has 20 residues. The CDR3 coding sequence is TGTGCCAGCAGCGACCTAGGGGGACTCGCGGGACTAGCGGGAGACAATGAGCAGTTCTTC. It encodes CASSDLGGLAGLAGDNEQFF.

The CDR3 DNA is TGCGCCAGCAGCCCCGGACAGGGAAGTAGCTACGAGCAGTACTTC. The encoded protein is CASSPGQGSSYEQYF. This chain links TRBV4-1 with TRBJ2-7, with 8 bases that match TRBD1. The CDR3 extends over 15 amino acids. V lost 4 bases, J lost 3 bases, and 8 bases stayed unmatched. Germline V gene sequence: CDR1 MGHRA, CDR2 YSYEKL.

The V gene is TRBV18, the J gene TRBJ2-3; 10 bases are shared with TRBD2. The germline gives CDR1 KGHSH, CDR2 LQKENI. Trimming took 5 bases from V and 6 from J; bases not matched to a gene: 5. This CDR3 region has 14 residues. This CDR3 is CASSSSGRGDTQYF. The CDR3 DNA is TGTGCCAGCTCATCTAGCGGGAGAGGGGATACGCAGTATTTT.

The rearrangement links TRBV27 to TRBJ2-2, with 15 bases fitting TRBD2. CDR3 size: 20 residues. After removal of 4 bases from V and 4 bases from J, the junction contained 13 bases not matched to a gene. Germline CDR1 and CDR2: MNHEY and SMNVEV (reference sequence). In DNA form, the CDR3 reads TGTGCCAGCAGTTCCCGGACTAGCGGGAGGGCCTTGCGTAGCACCGGGGAGCTGTTTTTT. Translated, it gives CASSSRTSGRALRSTGELFF.

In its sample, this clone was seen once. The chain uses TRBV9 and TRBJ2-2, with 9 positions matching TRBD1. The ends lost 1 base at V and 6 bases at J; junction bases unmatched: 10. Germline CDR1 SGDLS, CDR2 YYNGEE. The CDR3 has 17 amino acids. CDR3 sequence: CASSVSIAGQGAGELFF. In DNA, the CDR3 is TGTGCCAGCAGCGTATCGATCGCGGGACAGGGCGCCGGGGAGCTGTTTTTT.

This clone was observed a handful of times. Here the CDR3 DNA reads TGTGCCTGGAGTGCCTCAGGGAGGGGTAATGAAAAACTGTTTTTT. This sequence encodes CAWSASGRGNEKLFF. The chain uses TRBV30 and TRBJ1-4, with a weak D call TRBD1 (5 bases). Germline loops: CDR1 GTSNPN, CDR2 SVGIG (reference sequence). Trimming cost V 1 base and J 4 bases, with 13 bases left between them. There are 15 residues in the CDR3.